The clone carrying this TCR beta chain was found a few times. The data originate from a study of blood T cell repertoires in COVID-19. Study-level background: T cells, B-cell-depleted T cells, or PBMCs provided the cDNA or gDNA that served as material.

Clones were read by immunoSEQ multiplex PCR, and TCRdb kept only the in-frame ones, dropping some. The sample holds 250,000 or so clones, about nine tenths seen once. The V gene's germline CDR1 is SGHVS and CDR2 FQNEAQ. The CDR3 sequence is 15 residues long. The V and J ends lost 5 bases and 6 bases, in that order; junction bases with no gene match: 8. The sequenced material came from peripheral blood. This sequence originates from a woman aged 55-70 years with acute or convalescent COVID-19. V is TRBV7-8 and J is TRBJ2-2; 8 nucleotides align to TRBD1. In DNA form, the CDR3 reads TGTGCCAGCAGCACAAATCCAGGGGGCTCCGGGGAGCTGTTTTTT. Its translation is CASSTNPGGSGELFF.